The 5 T cell receptor beta chains listed next were all sequenced from one sample in a study of regulatory T cells in long-lasting Graves disease. Described time point: persistent/refractory GD, antithyroid drugs over 5 years with positive TRAb. Following extraction of RNA from PBMCs, that RNA was used to make the TCR library. With iRepertoire HTBI primers and Arm-PCR of CDR3 regions, TCR beta libraries were built. TCRdb reanalysed the multiplex PCR reads using MiXCR and keeps one entry per CDR3 protein. The table records about 660,000 distinct CDR3 sequences, approximately 31% of them present only once. The sequencing used peripheral blood mononuclear cells (PBMCs), collected when the disease was refractory, from a patient treated with antithyroid drugs. Receptors were obtained from a female donor with Graves disease.

This clonotype was detected a few times. This CDR3 reads CASSQPEKYGYTF. Written as DNA, the CDR3 is TGTGCCAGCAGCCAGCCCGAGAAGTATGGCTACACCTTC. V and J are TRBV11-1 and TRBJ1-2, with D uncertain. Germline CDR1 and CDR2: SGHAT and FQDESV (reference sequence). The CDR3 runs to 13 residues. V was cut by 5 bases and J by 5 bases, with 12 bases left in between.

This sequence joins TRBV5-1 and TRBJ2-2; 8 bases map to TRBD2. Germline assignment: CDR1 SGHRS and CDR2 YFSETQ. The CDR3 sequence is 16 residues long. J was trimmed by 0 bases and V by 0 bases; bases with no gene match: 1. CDR3 bases: TGCGCCAGCAGCTTGGAAGCGGGAGCGAACACCGGGGAGCTGTTTTTT. It yields the protein CASSLEAGANTGELFF.

The CDR3, as DNA: TGTGCCAGCAGCCCTCACCGGGACCTATGGGGCGGCACTGAAGCTTTCTTT. Its protein is CASSPHRDLWGGTEAFF. The chain combines TRBV11-2 with TRBJ1-1; possibly TRBD1 for D (5 bases). Germline V gene lookup returns CDR1 SGHAT and CDR2 FQNNGV. Between the trimmed V and J ends, which lost 5 bases and 4 bases, there was a span of 23 bases. The CDR3 consists of 17 residues.

V is TRBV5-4 and J is TRBJ2-5; D may correspond to TRBD1 or TRBD2 (5 bases each). Germline loops: CDR1 SGHNT, CDR2 YYREEE (reference sequence). This CDR3 is 20 amino acids long. V gave up 0 bases and J gave up 5 bases, with 29 bases separating them. CDR3 amino acids: CASSLAVGDGVSNPWETQYF. Here the CDR3 DNA reads TGTGCCAGCAGCTTGGCGGTGGGGGACGGGGTTTCCAATCCTTGGGAGACCCAGTACTTC. Complete variable domain (other parts from reference TRBV5-4 and TRBJ2-5): ETGVTQSPTHLIKTRGQQVTLRCSSQSGHNTVSWYQQALGQGPQFIFQYYREEENGRGNFPPRFSGLQFPNYSSELNVNALELDDSALYLCASSLAVGDGVSNPWETQYFGPGTRLLVL.

This clonotype was seen at least ten times. The chain has TRBV12-3 or TRBV12-4 and TRBJ2-2; 7 positions agree with TRBD1. V lost 5 bases to trimming and J lost 4 bases; unmatched junction nucleotides: 4. CDR3 length: 14 amino acids. CDR3 nucleotide sequence: TGTGCCAGCAGTCCGGGACAGATCACCGGGGAGCTGTTTTTT. Its protein product is CASSPGQITGELFF.